The 25 T cell receptor beta chains below come from one sample, sequenced in a study of blood T cell repertoires in COVID-19. The assay was immunoSEQ multiplex PCR, and TCRdb's table has in-frame clones only and misses some. Of more than 300,000 clones in the sample, around 84% were seen once. Input material: PBMCs or T cells enriched from blood (not recorded which). The receptors were gathered from a woman aged 18-35 years who had recovered from COVID-19.

A single count supports this clone. V usage is TRBV13 and J usage is TRBJ2-1, with a weak D call TRBD1 (6 bases). The CDR3 consists of 17 residues. Per the germline V gene, CDR1 is PRHDT and CDR2 is FYEKMQ (reference sequence). The V and J ends lost 5 bases and 8 bases respectively, with 25 bases between them. The CDR3 DNA is TGTGCCAGCAGCCCCGCAGGGGCTCTTCTGGGCTTCCATGAGCAGTTCTTC. Its translation: CASSPAGALLGFHEQFF.

This clone has more than one count but fewer than ten. The CDR3 sequence is CAGRDRVTGELFF. CDR3 bases: TGTGCCGGCCGGGACAGGGTCACCGGGGAGCTGTTTTTT. This rearrangement joins TRBV30 to TRBJ2-2; TRBD1 agrees at 9 bases. Losses at the gene ends were 8 bases for V and 4 bases for J; bases not matched to a gene: 5. Per the germline V gene, CDR1 is GTSNPN and CDR2 is SVGIG (reference sequence). This CDR3 has 13 residues.

The J gene is TRBJ1-5, the V gene TRBV7-9, with a possible D match to TRBD1 (6 bases). The germline V gene has CDR1 SEHNR and CDR2 FQNEAQ (reference sequence). V was trimmed by 5 bases and J by 7 bases, leaving 15 bases between them. The CDR3 runs to 14 residues. CDR3 coding DNA: TGTGCCAGCAGCCCCTCGGGGGGCGAACAGCCCCAGCATTTT. Its translation: CASSPSGGEQPQHF.

The chain carries TRBV27 and TRBJ2-1, with 9 bases identical to TRBD2. Trimming at V came to 2 bases and at J to 4 bases, leaving 9 bases not matched to a gene. The CDR3 runs to 17 residues. CDR1 MNHEY and CDR2 SMNVEV come from the germline V gene (reference sequence). As DNA, the CDR3 is TGTGCCAGCAGTTTAGTATCCCGACTAGCGGATTACAATGAGCAGTTCTTC. Its protein product is CASSLVSRLADYNEQFF.

CDR3 sequence reads: CATSDTAGGPGETQYF. The CDR3, as DNA: TGTGCCACCAGTGATACAGCGGGGGGGCCAGGGGAGACCCAGTACTTC. The chain recombines TRBV24-1 with TRBJ2-5, with 10 bases matching TRBD2. Germline V gene sequence: CDR1 KGHDR, CDR2 SFDVKD. V lost 3 bases and J lost 5; bases outside the gene matches: 8. The CDR3 length is 16 residues.

The V call is TRBV2, the J call TRBJ2-7, with TRBD2 as a possible D gene (5 bases). The CDR3 runs 16 residues. CDR1 and CDR2 from the germline V gene are SNHLY and FYNNEI. V lost 1 base to trimming and J lost 0 bases, with 13 bases between them. Here the CDR3 reads CASSEGGLAHSYEQYF. For the CDR3, the DNA is TGTGCCAGCAGTGAAGGCGGCCTAGCTCACTCCTACGAGCAGTACTTC.

J is TRBJ2-5 and V is TRBV3-1 (or the pseudogene TRBV3-2), with 9 bases matching TRBD2. CDR3 length: 15 residues. Germline CDR1 LGHDT, CDR2 YNNKEL (reference sequence). With 0 bases clipped from V and 10 bases from J, the junction kept 9 bases outside the gene matches. CDR3 nucleotides: TGTGCCAGCAGCCAAGACGGCGGGAGGGCCGTAAGCCAGTACTTC. Protein product: CASSQDGGRAVSQYF.

The chain has TRBV5-1 and TRBJ1-2; maybe TRBD1 (5 bases). The CDR3 spans 15 residues. Germline V gene data show CDR1 as SGHRS and CDR2 as YFSETQ. V shed 0 bases and J shed 4 bases, with 13 bases lying between them. The CDR3 loop reads CASSLGQSDGYGYTF. DNA of the CDR3: TGCGCCAGCAGCTTGGGACAGTCGGATGGCTATGGCTACACCTTC.

The chain joins TRBV5-1 to TRBJ1-2; TRBD1 matches at 7 bases. Trimming removed 4 bases from V and 0 bases from J; junction bases left unmatched: 9. This CDR3 has 16 amino acids. Germline CDR1 is SGHRS and CDR2 is YFSETQ. DNA for the CDR3: TGCGCCAGCAGCCCCCGGGGACAGACTTCTAACTATGGCTACACCTTC. Translated, it gives CASSPRGQTSNYGYTF.

The chain carries TRBV18 and TRBJ1-4, with D unresolved. Germline CDR1 reads KGHSH; CDR2 reads LQKENI. V lost 3 bases and J lost 5, with 13 bases in between. The CDR3 totals 15 residues. CDR3 sequence: CASSPQQLRNEKLFF. Written as DNA, the CDR3 is TGTGCCAGCTCACCGCAACAGCTTAGAAATGAAAAACTGTTTTTT. The full variable domain, with the rest looked up from reference TRBV18 and TRBJ1-4, is NAGVMQNPRHLVRRRGQEARLRCSPMKGHSHVYWYRQLPEEGLKFMVYLQKENIIDESGMPKERFSAEFPKEGPSILRIQQVVRGDSAAYFCASSPQQLRNEKLFFGSGTQLSVL.

The chain is built from TRBV29-1 and TRBJ2-1; weak D call: TRBD1 (6 bases). Per the germline V gene, CDR1 is SQVTM and CDR2 is ANQGSEA. This CDR3 spans 14 amino acids. The V end lost 4 bases, the J end lost 3 bases, and 13 bases lay between the germline ends. The CDR3: CSVGGREYYNEQFF. CDR3 DNA: TGCAGCGTTGGGGGGCGAGAATACTACAATGAGCAGTTCTTC.

The chain links TRBV18 to TRBJ1-5; a weak D match, TRBD1 (6 bases). The length of the CDR3 is 14 residues. V lost 5 bases to trimming and J lost 4 bases, with 12 bases between them. Germline values: CDR1 KGHSH, CDR2 LQKENI. The CDR3 DNA follows: TGTGCCAGCTCAAGGACAGAGGATAATCAGCCCCAGCATTTT. Its protein product is CASSRTEDNQPQHF.

The chain has TRBV27 and TRBJ1-6; a weak D match, TRBD1 (6 bases). The germline V gene has CDR1 MNHEY and CDR2 SMNVEV (reference sequence). Trimming cost V 8 bases and J 8 bases, with 13 bases left between them. This CDR3 spans 13 amino acids. In DNA form, the CDR3 reads TGTGCCAGCCGCGTACAGGGCCATTCACCCCTCCACTTT. This sequence encodes CASRVQGHSPLHF.

In regard to this clone: Because the CDR3 is missing its conserved closing phenylalanine or tryptophan, this is likely a read error. The DNA is left out, because the CDR3 cannot be placed on it with certainty; the CDR3 is given as TCRdb lists it. This chain joins TRBV21-1 and TRBJ1-2; TRBD1 is the table's D call, not checked against the DNA. TRBV21-1 is flagged as a pseudogene. The CDR3 comprises 8 residues, both ends counted. The CDR3 sequence: CASSKLGE.

CDR3 DNA sequence: TGTGCCAGTAGTACCGTGGGCGGGGAGACCCAGTACTTC. As protein: CASSTVGGETQYF. The chain employs TRBV19 and TRBJ2-5; D is possibly TRBD2 (5 bases). The CDR3 sequence is 13 residues long. Trimming removed 4 bases from V and 5 bases from J, with 11 bases in between. Per germline, CDR1 LNHDA and CDR2 SQIVND (reference sequence).

This chain links TRBV10-3 with TRBJ1-4; a weak D match, TRBD1 (5 bases). CDR1 is ENHRY, CDR2 SYGVKD, per germline. CDR3 length: 14 residues. V was cut by 3 bases and J by 0 bases, with 5 bases left in between. The CDR3 bases are TGTGCCATCAGTGAAGGGGCAACTAATGAAAAACTGTTTTTT. This gives the protein CAISEGATNEKLFF.

Only one count was recorded for this clone. The V gene is TRBV7-2, the J gene TRBJ1-1, with TRBD1 matching over 8 bases. J gave up 10 bases and V 4 bases, and 8 bases lay outside the gene matches. From germline, CDR1 is SGHTA and CDR2 FQGNSA. The CDR3 extends over 13 amino acids. The CDR3: CASSSLGQGAAFF. The CDR3, as DNA: TGTGCCAGCAGCTCACTAGGACAGGGAGCAGCTTTCTTT.

V is TRBV6-6 and J is TRBJ1-1; no firm D call. V lost 2 bases and J 2 bases, leaving 12 bases between the germline ends. CDR3 size: 15 residues. Germline V gives CDR1 MNHNY, CDR2 SVGAGI (reference sequence). The CDR3 sequence: CASSYPGGSNTEAFF. CDR3 nucleotides: TGTGCCAGCAGTTACCCCGGCGGGTCCAACACTGAAGCTTTCTTT.

The CDR3 reads CASSRGHRNYGYTF. The DNA of the CDR3 is TGTGCCAGTAGTAGGGGACACAGAAACTATGGCTACACCTTC. The chain couples TRBV19 to TRBJ1-2, with D possibly being TRBD1 (6 bases). The CDR3 covers 14 residues. V gave up 4 bases and J gave up 2 bases, with 11 bases separating them. CDR1 is LNHDA, CDR2 SQIVND, per germline (reference sequence).

The CDR3 DNA reads TGTGCCAGCACGTTACTAGCGGGAGAAACAGATACGCAGTATTTT. Its translation: CASTLLAGETDTQYF. This chain links TRBV6-5 with TRBJ2-3; 11 positions match TRBD2. This CDR3 has 15 amino acids. Germline trimming cut 7 bases from V and 3 bases from J; bases unmatched to any gene: 6. Germline V gives CDR1 MNHEY, CDR2 SVGAGI.

This clone was seen just once. The rearrangement joins TRBV28 to TRBJ1-4; the D is unclear. Germline assignment: CDR1 MDHEN and CDR2 SYDVKM. This CDR3 region has 15 residues. Trimming stripped 5 bases from V and 3 bases from J, with 13 bases between. The CDR3 sequence is CASSAHTVSNEKLFF. The CDR3 region has the DNA TGTGCCAGCAGTGCTCATACGGTGTCTAATGAAAAACTGTTTTTT.

This clone was observed once. The CDR3 nucleotides read TGTGCCAGCAGTTATACAGGCTCCTATAATTCACCCCTCCACTTT. It codes for CASSYTGSYNSPLHF. V and J are TRBV27 and TRBJ1-6; possible D gene TRBD1, 5 bases. The germline V gene has CDR1 MNHEY and CDR2 SMNVEV (reference sequence). V lost 4 bases, J lost 0 bases, and 7 bases lay in between. There are 15 residues in the CDR3.

This chain links TRBV11-3 with TRBJ2-3; the match to TRBD2 covers 9 bases. CDR1 and CDR2 (germline): SGHNT, YENEEA. The ends lost 1 base at V and 2 bases at J; junction bases unmatched: 7. The CDR3 contains 17 residues. Here the CDR3 reads CASSLGSAGGSTDTQYF. Written as DNA, the CDR3 is TGTGCCAGCAGCTTAGGGTCCGCGGGGGGGTCCACAGATACGCAGTATTTT.

The CDR3 coding sequence is TGTGCCAGCAGTGAGGGGCTTCCAGGGGCCAACGTCCTGACTTTC. Translating gives CASSEGLPGANVLTF. The chain links TRBV2 to TRBJ2-6; D possibly corresponds to TRBD1 (5 bases). CDR3 size: 15 residues. Germline-derived CDR1 and CDR2 are SNHLY and FYNNEI. Trimming shortened V by 3 bases and J by 4 bases, and 10 bases separated the two germline ends.

The V gene is TRBV30, the J gene TRBJ1-4; D possibly corresponds to TRBD1 (5 bases). V was clipped by 3 bases and J by 8 bases, with 16 bases between them. The germline gives CDR1 GTSNPN, CDR2 SVGIG (reference sequence). The CDR3 has 14 residues. The CDR3 DNA sequence: TGTGCCTGGAGAGACTCAGGGTTCAGAGAAAAACTGTTTTTT. Protein: CAWRDSGFREKLFF.